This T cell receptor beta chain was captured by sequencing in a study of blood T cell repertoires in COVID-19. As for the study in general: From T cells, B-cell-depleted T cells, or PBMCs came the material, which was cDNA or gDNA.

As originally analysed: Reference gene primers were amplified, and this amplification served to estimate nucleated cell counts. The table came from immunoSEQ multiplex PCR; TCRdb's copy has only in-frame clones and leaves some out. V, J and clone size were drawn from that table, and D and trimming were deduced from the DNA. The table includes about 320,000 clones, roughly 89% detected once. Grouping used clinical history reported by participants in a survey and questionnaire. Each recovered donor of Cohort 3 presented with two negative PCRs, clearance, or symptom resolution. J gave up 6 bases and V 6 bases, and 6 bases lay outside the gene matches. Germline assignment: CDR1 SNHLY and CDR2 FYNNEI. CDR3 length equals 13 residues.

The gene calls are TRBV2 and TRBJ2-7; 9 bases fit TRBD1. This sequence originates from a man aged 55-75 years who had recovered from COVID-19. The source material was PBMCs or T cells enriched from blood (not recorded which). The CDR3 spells CASRRETGGEQYF. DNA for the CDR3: TGTGCCAGCAGGAGAGAGACAGGGGGCGAGCAGTACTTC.